A selection of T cell receptor beta chains follows, all from one sample in a study of cytomegalovirus exposure and HLA in healthy donors. The data were produced by immunoSEQ multiplex PCR, yet TCRdb's version contains in-frame clones alone and is incomplete. The sample records 70,000 or so clones, over 90% being singletons. The source material was PBMCs. These receptor sequences come from a woman between 18 and 29 years old in good health and CMV-seronegative. The CDR3 runs from the conserved cysteine through the conserved F or W. The D gene is left open where the match is weak.

d_call	j_call	v_call	cdr3_nt	cdr3_aa
.	TRBJ2-7	TRBV7-8	TGTGCCAGCAGCTTAGTCCCGCCTGGCCGGCAGCGGACTTCCTACGAGCAGTACTTC	CASSLVPPGRQRTSYEQYF
TRBD1	TRBJ1-5	TRBV23-1	TGCGCCAGCACACGTCCGTGGGACAGGGGGCTCTATAGCAATCAGCCCCAGCATTTT	CASTRPWDRGLYSNQPQHF
.	TRBJ2-3	TRBV6-6	TGTGCCAGCAGTTACCTAAACAGGGGCACAGATACGCAGTATTTT	CASSYLNRGTDTQYF
.	TRBJ2-7	TRBV11-2	TGTGCCAGCAGCTTAGAGGCGGGAAGCTCCTACGAGCAGTACTTC	CASSLEAGSSYEQYF
TRBD1	TRBJ2-1	TRBV6-1	TGTGCCAGCAGGAGGGGACAGGGGCCCTACAATGAGCAGTTCTTC	CASRRGQGPYNEQFF
TRBD1	TRBJ2-7	TRBV28	TGTGCCAGCAGACGGACAGGGGCCATATACGAGCAGTACTTC	CASRRTGAIYEQYF
TRBD2	TRBJ2-7	TRBV4-2	TGTGCCAGCAGCCAACGGGGGGCGGGAGGCCCCTCCTACGAGCAGTACTTC	CASSQRGAGGPSYEQYF
.	TRBJ2-7	TRBV27	TGTGCCAGCAGTTCGGGGGATCAGAGGTACGAGCAGTACTTC	CASSSGDQRYEQYF
TRBD1	TRBJ1-1	TRBV7-9	TGTGCCAGCAGCTTAGCGACAGGGAGCACTGAAGCTTTCTTT	CASSLATGSTEAFF
TRBD1	TRBJ1-1	TRBV5-1	TGCGCCAGCAGCTGGAGGGGGGACAGGGGCAACACTGAAGCTTTCTTT	CASSWRGDRGNTEAFF
TRBD1	TRBJ2-7	TRBV6-7	TGTGCCAGCCGAGGACAGGGGGCCCACGAGCAGTACTTC	CASRGQGAHEQYF